Detailed here is one TCR beta chain. In the authors' workflow: Scientists estimated how many nucleated cells there were by amplifying reference gene primers. Profiling relied on immunoSEQ multiplex PCR, and the TCRdb table lists in-frame clones only, not all of them. That table furnishes V, J and clone size, whereas the DNA furnished D and trimming. The sample shows about 150,000 clones, approximately 85% of them seen only once. The data belong to a study of blood T cell repertoires in COVID-19. Across the whole study: The analysed material was cDNA or gDNA that came from T cells, B-cell-depleted T cells, or PBMCs.

Germline CDR1 MGHRA, CDR2 YSYEKL. V gave up 1 base and J gave up 0 bases, with 7 bases separating them. The CDR3 runs 15 residues. The V and J genes are TRBV4-1 and TRBJ1-5; no clear D. What was sequenced was peripheral blood. This sequence originates from a woman aged 55-69 years with COVID-19, enrolled during active disease. Here the CDR3 DNA reads TGCGCCAGCAGCCAAGGGCCAGATAGCAATCAGCCCCAGCATTTT. Its protein is CASSQGPDSNQPQHF.